A single sample gave rise to the 19 T cell receptor beta chains below, sequenced in a study of cytomegalovirus exposure and HLA in healthy donors. PCR was performed using 60 Vbeta and 13 Jbeta primers. Sequencing used immunoSEQ multiplex PCR; TCRdb keeps in-frame clones, though not all of them. This sample's table reports about 150,000 clones. Sequenced sample: PBMCs. The receptors were gathered from a woman in her 50s in good health and CMV-seronegative.

J is TRBJ2-7 and V is TRBV7-9; TRBD2 matches 9 bases. The V and J ends lost 2 bases and 0 bases, in that order; junction bases with no gene match: 5. The CDR3 has 16 amino acids. From germline, CDR1 is SEHNR and CDR2 FQNEAQ (reference sequence). For the CDR3, the DNA is TGTGCCAGCAGCTTAAAAGCGGGGGGATCCTCCTACGAGCAGTACTTC. Protein: CASSLKAGGSSYEQYF. Full variable domain (outside the CDR3, taken from reference TRBV7-9 and TRBJ2-7): DTGVSQNPRHKITKRGQNVTFRCDPISEHNRLYWYRQTLGQGPEFLTYFQNEAQLEKSRLLSDRFSAERPKGSFSTLEIQRTEQGDSAMYLCASSLKAGGSSYEQYFGPGTRLTVT.

V gene TRBV9 combines with J gene TRBJ2-3; D might be TRBD1 (7 bases). The length of the CDR3 is 15 residues. The V end lost 3 bases, the J end lost 3 bases, and 14 bases lay between the germline ends. Looked up from germline, CDR1 is SGDLS and CDR2 is YYNGEE. In DNA form, the CDR3 reads TGTGCCAGCAGCGCGCAGGGGGGAGAGACAGATACGCAGTATTTT. Translation: CASSAQGGETDTQYF.

The chain has TRBV7-8 and TRBJ2-7; TRBD1 agrees at 10 bases. Germline lookup yields CDR1 SGHVS and CDR2 FQNEAQ. The CDR3 sequence is 16 residues long. V lost 1 base to trimming and J lost 2 bases; unmatched junction nucleotides: 5. CDR3 coding DNA: TGTGCCAGCAGCTTAGTAGGGACAGGGGCTCCCTACGAGCAGTACTTC. Its translation is CASSLVGTGAPYEQYF.

This chain connects TRBV14 to TRBJ2-7, with TRBD2 matching 9 bases. Trimming at V came to 4 bases and at J to 5 bases, leaving 12 bases not matched to a gene. The V gene's germline CDR1 is SGHDN and CDR2 FVKESK. The CDR3 extends over 16 amino acids. The CDR3, as DNA: TGTGCCAGCAGCCGGCATAGCGGGGGATCCTACGACGAGCAGTACTTC. This encodes CASSRHSGGSYDEQYF.

This sequence joins TRBV9 and TRBJ2-5; the match to TRBD2 covers 9 bases. Germline trimming cut 0 bases from V and 5 bases from J; bases unmatched to any gene: 20. The germline CDR1 and CDR2 sequences are SGDLS and YYNGEE. The CDR3 is 20 residues long. Here the CDR3 reads CASSVGGSTVSSGMGETQYF. Here the CDR3 DNA reads TGTGCCAGCAGCGTAGGAGGATCTACCGTTTCTAGCGGGATGGGGGAGACCCAGTACTTC. The variable domain in full, with the rest retrieved from reference TRBV9 and TRBJ2-5, is DSGVTQTPKHLITATGQRVTLRCSPRSGDLSVYWYQQSLDQGLQFLIQYYNGEERAKGNILERFSAQQFPDLHSELNLSSLELGDSALYFCASSVGGSTVSSGMGETQYFGPGTRLLVL.

The chain joins TRBV7-7 to TRBJ2-5; a possible D gene is TRBD1 (6 bases). CDR3 length: 17 residues. Trimming left V 1 base short and J 5 bases short, with 20 bases between. The germline gives CDR1 SSHAT, CDR2 FNYEAQ (reference sequence). DNA for the CDR3: TGTGCCAGCAGCTTAGAGCCGGCAGGGGCATTGGGGGAGACCCAGTACTTC. It is translated as CASSLEPAGALGETQYF.

The chain combines TRBV4-1 with TRBJ2-3, with 9 positions matching TRBD2. The CDR3 contains 17 residues. The junction had 6 bases not matched to a gene; V was cut back by 0 bases and J by 2 bases. Germline loops: CDR1 MGHRA, CDR2 YSYEKL. In DNA form, the CDR3 reads TGCGCCAGCAGCCAAGATGGAAGCGGGGGGCCCACAGATACGCAGTATTTT. As protein: CASSQDGSGGPTDTQYF.

The V and J genes are TRBV4-1 and TRBJ1-5; 7 nucleotides align to TRBD1. The CDR3 consists of 16 residues. V shed 0 bases, J shed 6 bases, and the junction held 8 bases outside the gene matches. The germline gives CDR1 MGHRA, CDR2 YSYEKL. The CDR3 loop is CASSQDTGALGQPQHF. Written as DNA, the CDR3 is TGCGCCAGCAGCCAAGATACAGGGGCATTGGGTCAGCCCCAGCATTTT.

V is TRBV28 and J is TRBJ2-7, with D tentatively TRBD1 (6 bases). Per germline, CDR1 MDHEN and CDR2 SYDVKM. The CDR3 runs to 12 residues. Trimming shortened V by 3 bases and J by 12 bases, and 15 bases separated the two germline ends. CDR3 protein: CASSLVVQGLYF. The CDR3 DNA sequence: TGTGCCAGCAGTTTGGTCGTACAGGGTCTGTACTTC.

The chain combines TRBV28 with TRBJ1-4; D not certain. Trimming removed 8 bases from V and 2 bases from J, with 9 bases in between. The CDR3 runs to 13 residues. CDR1 and CDR2 from the germline V gene are MDHEN and SYDVKM. The CDR3 nucleotides are TGTGCCAGCGTACCGGGGACTAATGAAAAACTGTTTTTT. Amino acids: CASVPGTNEKLFF.

This rearrangement joins TRBV5-1 to TRBJ1-4; D gene ambiguous. With 2 bases removed from V and 3 bases from J, the gap between germline ends came to 8 bases. The CDR3 length is 14 residues. The V gene's germline CDR1 is SGHRS and CDR2 YFSETQ. The CDR3 coding sequence is TGCGCCAGCAGCTTAACGGTCCCTAATGAAAAACTGTTTTTT. Protein sequence: CASSLTVPNEKLFF.

The CDR3 reads CAWLPEGRGLTEAFF. The CDR3 bases are TGTGCCTGGCTTCCGGAAGGGCGGGGATTGACTGAAGCTTTCTTT. This chain joins TRBV30 and TRBJ1-1; D gene unclear. This CDR3 region has 15 residues. V was pared by 5 bases and J by 5 bases, with 21 bases between. Germline CDR1 reads GTSNPN; CDR2 reads SVGIG (reference sequence).

The rearrangement joins TRBV28 to TRBJ1-2; 11 bases match TRBD1. V trimming: 1 base; J trimming: 1 base; junction bases outside the gene matches: 11. The germline V gene encodes CDR1 MDHEN and CDR2 SYDVKM. This CDR3 is built from 19 residues. CDR3 residues: CASSLFFGQGADSNYGYTF. The CDR3, as DNA: TGTGCCAGCAGTTTATTTTTTGGACAGGGGGCGGACAGTAACTATGGCTACACCTTC.

V gene TRBV20-1 combines with J gene TRBJ1-1, with D unclear. Trimming took 4 bases from V and 2 from J, leaving 5 bases between them. The CDR3 length is 11 residues. In germline, CDR1 is DFQATT, CDR2 SNEGSKA (reference sequence). The CDR3 region has the DNA TGCAGTGCTAACACAAACACTGAAGCTTTCTTT. Protein sequence: CSANTNTEAFF.

The chain has TRBV19 and TRBJ1-5; TRBD1 agrees at 7 bases. With 6 bases clipped from V and 0 bases from J, the junction kept 8 bases outside the gene matches. The CDR3 runs 16 residues. Germline lookup yields CDR1 LNHDA and CDR2 SQIVND (reference sequence). The CDR3 reads CASRKGADYSNQPQHF. The CDR3 DNA reads as TGTGCCAGTAGGAAGGGGGCAGACTATAGCAATCAGCCCCAGCATTTT. The full variable domain, with the rest looked up from reference TRBV19 and TRBJ1-5, is DGGITQSPKYLFRKEGQNVTLSCEQNLNHDAMYWYRQDPGQGLRLIYYSQIVNDFQKGDIAEGYSVSREKKESFPLTVTSAQKNPTAFYLCASRKGADYSNQPQHFGDGTRLSIL.

V and J are TRBV7-2 and TRBJ2-1; 10 bases are shared with TRBD2. J lost 6 bases, V lost 5 bases, and 10 bases had no gene match. The CDR3 contains 16 residues. CDR1 SGHTA and CDR2 FQGNSA come from the germline V gene. DNA of the CDR3: TGTGCCAGCAGCCTAGACCTGGGACTAGCGACCAATGAGCAGTTCTTC. Residues: CASSLDLGLATNEQFF.

The chain is built from TRBV6-5 and TRBJ1-1, with D possibly TRBD1 on 5 matching bases. The CDR3 has 12 residues. V lost 2 bases and J lost 7, with 8 bases in between. Germline loops: CDR1 MNHEY, CDR2 SVGAGI. The CDR3 DNA is TGTGCCAGCAGTTACGGGAGGGGTGAAGCTTTCTTT. Translated, it gives CASSYGRGEAFF.

The chain links TRBV9 to TRBJ1-2; TRBD1 aligns across 7 bases. J was trimmed by 12 bases and V by 4 bases; bases with no gene match: 9. The CDR3 sequence is 12 residues long. Per germline, CDR1 SGDLS and CDR2 YYNGEE. CDR3 sequence (DNA): TGTGCCAGCAGCCCCGACAGGGATCGACACACCTTC. Its translation is CASSPDRDRHTF.

The rearrangement uses TRBV9 and TRBJ2-1; D possibly corresponds to TRBD2 (6 bases). The length of the CDR3 is 15 residues. The V gene lost 0 bases and the J gene lost 4 bases, with 11 bases spanning the gap. The germline gives CDR1 SGDLS, CDR2 YYNGEE. The CDR3: CASSVGQRAYNEQFF. CDR3 bases: TGTGCCAGCAGCGTAGGGCAGCGGGCATACAATGAGCAGTTCTTC.